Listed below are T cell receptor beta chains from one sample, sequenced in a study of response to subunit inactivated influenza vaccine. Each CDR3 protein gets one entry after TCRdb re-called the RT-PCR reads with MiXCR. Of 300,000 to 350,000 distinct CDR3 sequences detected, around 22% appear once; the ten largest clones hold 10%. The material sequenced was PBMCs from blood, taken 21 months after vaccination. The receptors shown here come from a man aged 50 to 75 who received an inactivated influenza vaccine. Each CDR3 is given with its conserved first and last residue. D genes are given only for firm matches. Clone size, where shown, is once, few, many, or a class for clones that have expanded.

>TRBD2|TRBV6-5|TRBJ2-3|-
TGTGCCAGCAGTTACTCGCCTAGCGGAGCAGATACGCAGTATTTT
CASSYSPSGADTQYF
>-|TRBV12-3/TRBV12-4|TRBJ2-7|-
TGTGCCAGCAGTTTGGGGCAGGCGAATGAGCAGTACTTC
CASSLGQANEQYF
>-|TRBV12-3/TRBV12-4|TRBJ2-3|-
TGTGCCAGCCTCCGGGGGCTTTTATACGATACGCAGTATTTT
CASLRGLLYDTQYF
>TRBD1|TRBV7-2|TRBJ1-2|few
TGTGCCAGCAGCTTAATGACAGGGACGGATGGCTACACCTTC
CASSLMTGTDGYTF
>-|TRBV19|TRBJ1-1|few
TGTGCCAGTAGTATATCTGGGAACACTGAAGCTTTCTTT
CASSISGNTEAFF
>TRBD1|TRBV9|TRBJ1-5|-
TGTGCCAGCAGCGAGGGACAGGCCTTCAATCAGCCCCAGCATTTT
CASSEGQAFNQPQHF
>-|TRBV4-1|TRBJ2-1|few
TGCGCCAGCAGCCTCCGGGACTCCGAACCAGATGAGCAGTTCTTC
CASSLRDSEPDEQFF
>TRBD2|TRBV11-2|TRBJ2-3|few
TGTGCCAGCAGCTTTAGGGAGGGCTACACAGATACGCAGTATTTT
CASSFREGYTDTQYF
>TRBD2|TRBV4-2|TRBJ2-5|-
TGTGCCAGCAGCCATGGGACTAGCGGGATCCAAGAGACCCAGTACTTC
CASSHGTSGIQETQYF
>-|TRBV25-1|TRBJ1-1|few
TGTGCCAGCAGTGAAGGCGGAATGAACACTGAAGCTTTCTTT
CASSEGGMNTEAFF
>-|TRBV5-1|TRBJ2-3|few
TGCGCCAGCAGCCCCGATGGTTGGGATACGCAGTATTTT
CASSPDGWDTQYF
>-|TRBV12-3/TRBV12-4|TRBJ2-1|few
TGTGCCAGCAGTTTGGGCCCGGGGAATGAGCAGTTCTTC
CASSLGPGNEQFF
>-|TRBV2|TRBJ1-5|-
TGTGCCAGCAGTGAAGGTTTCTCTAATCAGCCCCAGCATTTT
CASSEGFSNQPQHF
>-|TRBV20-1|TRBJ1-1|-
TGCAGTGCCCCCTGGCCTGGCGCCACTGAAGCTTTCTTT
CSAPWPGATEAFF
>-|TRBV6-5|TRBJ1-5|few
TGTGCCAGCAGTTACGCTGGGAAAAATCAGCCCCAGCATTTT
CASSYAGKNQPQHF
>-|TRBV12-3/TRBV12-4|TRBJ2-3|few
TGTGCCAGCAGTCGGGTAGCAGATACGCAGTATTTT
CASSRVADTQYF
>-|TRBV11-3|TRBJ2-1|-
TGTGCCAGCAGCCCATCCTCCAATAGTGAGCAGTTCTTC
CASSPSSNSEQFF
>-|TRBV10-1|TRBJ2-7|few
TGCGCCAGCAGTGACCCACTGGGGGAGCAGTACTTC
CASSDPLGEQYF
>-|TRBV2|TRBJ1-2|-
TGTGCCAGCAGTGCGTCCACGACTAACTATGGCTACACCTTC
CASSASTTNYGYTF
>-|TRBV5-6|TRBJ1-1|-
TGTGCCAGCAGCCTTCAGTTTGGGGAAGCTTTATTT
CASSLQFGEALF
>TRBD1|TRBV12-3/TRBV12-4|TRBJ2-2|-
TGTGCCAGCAGTCTCAATTCCCTCCGGGACAGGGGCGCGTTGTTATCCGGGGAGCTGTTTTTT
CASSLNSLRDRGALLSGELFF
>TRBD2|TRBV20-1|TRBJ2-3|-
TGCAGTGCATCCGGGACTAGCTCCGCAGATACGCAGTATTTT
CSASGTSSADTQYF
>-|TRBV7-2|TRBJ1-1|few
TGTGCCAGCAGCTCCCCTGGAGGGGGGGGCAGGCATACTGAAGCTTTCTTT
CASSSPGGGGRHTEAFF
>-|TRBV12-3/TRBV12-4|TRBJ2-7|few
TGTGCCAGCAGTTTGATAGGGTCCTCCTACGAGCAGTACTTC
CASSLIGSSYEQYF
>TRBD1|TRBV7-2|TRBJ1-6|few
TGTGCCAGCAGCTTAGCGAGGACAGGGGTGAATTCACCCCTCCACTTT
CASSLARTGVNSPLHF
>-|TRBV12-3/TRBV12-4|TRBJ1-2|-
TGTGCCAGCAATCCTCCAGACCGAGATAACGGCTATGGCTACACCTTC
CASNPPDRDNGYGYTF
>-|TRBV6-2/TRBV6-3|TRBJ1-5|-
TGTGCCAGCAGTTACTCGAGAGAAAGCCAGCCCCAGCATTTT
CASSYSRESQPQHF
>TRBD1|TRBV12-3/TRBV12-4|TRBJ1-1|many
TGTGCCAGCAGTTTAGCGAACAGGGGAAACACTGAAGCTTTCTTT
CASSLANRGNTEAFF
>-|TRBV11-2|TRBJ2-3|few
TGTGCCAGCAGGCCCGGTATTTATGGCACAGATACGCAGTATTTT
CASRPGIYGTDTQYF
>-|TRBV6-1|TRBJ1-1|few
TGTGCCAGCAGGGAACAGGGTTTCACTGAAGCTTTCTTT
CASREQGFTEAFF
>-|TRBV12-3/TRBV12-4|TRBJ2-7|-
TGTGCCAGCAGTTTCGCGGGCAGCTCCTACGAGCAGTACTTC
CASSFAGSSYEQYF
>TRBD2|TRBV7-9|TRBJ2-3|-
TGTGCCAGCAGCCCTCCGACTAGCAGCACAGATACGCAGTATTTT
CASSPPTSSTDTQYF
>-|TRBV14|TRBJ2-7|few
TGTGCCAGCAGCACCCGGACAAACTACGAGCAGTACTTC
CASSTRTNYEQYF
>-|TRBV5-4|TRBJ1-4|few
TGTGCCAGCAGCGACCGGACGGTTGAAAAACTGTTTTTT
CASSDRTVEKLFF
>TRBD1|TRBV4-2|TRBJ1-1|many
TGTGCCAGCAGAAGGGGGCCGGGGGAAGGCACTGAAGCTTTCTTT
CASRRGPGEGTEAFF
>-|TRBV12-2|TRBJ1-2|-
TGTGCAAGTCCCTCCCGGACGGAAGCTAACTATGGCTACACCTTC
CASPSRTEANYGYTF
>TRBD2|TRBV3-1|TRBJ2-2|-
TGTGCCAGCAGCCAAGATCTTCGGCTAGCGGGAAGGGCCGGGGAGCTGTTTTTT
CASSQDLRLAGRAGELFF
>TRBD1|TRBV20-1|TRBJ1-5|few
TGCAGTGCTAGAGTTGGGACAGGGGGCCGACGCCAGCCCCAGCATTTT
CSARVGTGGRRQPQHF
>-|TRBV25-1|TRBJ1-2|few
TGTGCCAGCAGTGAAGCCCAAACTTCCATCTATGGCTACACCTTC
CASSEAQTSIYGYTF
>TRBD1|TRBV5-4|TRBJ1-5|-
TGTGCCAGCAGCTCCTTTTGGGACAGCGGGAAGCCCCAGCATTTT
CASSSFWDSGKPQHF
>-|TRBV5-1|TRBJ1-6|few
TGCGCCAGCAGCTTCGGAAGGACTCCGGGCTTT
CASSFGRTPGF
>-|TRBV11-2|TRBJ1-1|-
TGTGCCAGCAGCCCAGGGGTAGGGGCGGCTAAAGCTTTCTTT
CASSPGVGAAKAFF
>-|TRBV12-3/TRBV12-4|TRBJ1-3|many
TGTGCCAGCAGCCGGCCGGGGCACTCTGGAAACACCATATATTTT
CASSRPGHSGNTIYF
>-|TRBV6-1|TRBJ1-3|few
TGTGCCAGCAGCTCGGGTTTTAGCTCTGGAAACACCATATATTTT
CASSSGFSSGNTIYF
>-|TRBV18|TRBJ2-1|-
TGTGCCAGCTCACCAATGGTCAATGAGCAGTTCTTC
CASSPMVNEQFF
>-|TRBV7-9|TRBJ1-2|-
TGTGCCAGCAGCTTAGCGCATGGGCAGGGGAACTATGGCTACACCTTC
CASSLAHGQGNYGYTF
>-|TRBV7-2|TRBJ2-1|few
TGTGCCAGCAGCTTAGTCGGGAGTATGGATGAGCAGTTCTTC
CASSLVGSMDEQFF
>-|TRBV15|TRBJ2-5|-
TGTGCCACCAGCAGTTCCGGGGCCCCGAGGGAGACCCAGTACTTC
CATSSSGAPRETQYF
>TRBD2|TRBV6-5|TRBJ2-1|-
TGTGCCAGCAGTTCCTCGGGGGGATTCTCCTACAATGAGCAGTTCTTC
CASSSSGGFSYNEQFF
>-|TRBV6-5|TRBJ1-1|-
TGTGCCAGCAGTTGGGGTGGGGTGAACACTGAAGCTTTCTTT
CASSWGGVNTEAFF